One T cell receptor (beta chain) is described in this entry. Its antigen is unknown. This table comes from immunoSEQ multiplex PCR, and its TCRdb copy is limited to in-frame clones, with some not included. The data contain over 65,000 clones, around 94% of them singletons. Trimming removed 0 bases from V and 6 bases from J; junction bases left unmatched: 5. The length of the CDR3 is 14 residues. The germline V gene has CDR1 SGHRS and CDR2 YFSETQ. The data belong to a study of cytomegalovirus exposure and HLA in healthy donors. Study outcomes and limitations: There were under 200 TCR beta chains listed as cytomegalovirus-associated. The tendency of first-cohort TCR clusters to co-occur in the 100 to 150 validation repertoires was identified by a subsequent analysis. Most observed TCR sequences were rare, whereas some public TCRs were detected in many donors.

The chain joins TRBV5-1 to TRBJ1-1, with 7 bases fitting TRBD1. Sequencing used PBMCs. This clonotype originated in a woman aged 18-30 years in good health and CMV-seropositive. DNA of the CDR3: TGCGCCAGCAGCTTGGGACAGGGCCGCGCTGAAGCTTTCTTT. Its translation is CASSLGQGRAEAFF.